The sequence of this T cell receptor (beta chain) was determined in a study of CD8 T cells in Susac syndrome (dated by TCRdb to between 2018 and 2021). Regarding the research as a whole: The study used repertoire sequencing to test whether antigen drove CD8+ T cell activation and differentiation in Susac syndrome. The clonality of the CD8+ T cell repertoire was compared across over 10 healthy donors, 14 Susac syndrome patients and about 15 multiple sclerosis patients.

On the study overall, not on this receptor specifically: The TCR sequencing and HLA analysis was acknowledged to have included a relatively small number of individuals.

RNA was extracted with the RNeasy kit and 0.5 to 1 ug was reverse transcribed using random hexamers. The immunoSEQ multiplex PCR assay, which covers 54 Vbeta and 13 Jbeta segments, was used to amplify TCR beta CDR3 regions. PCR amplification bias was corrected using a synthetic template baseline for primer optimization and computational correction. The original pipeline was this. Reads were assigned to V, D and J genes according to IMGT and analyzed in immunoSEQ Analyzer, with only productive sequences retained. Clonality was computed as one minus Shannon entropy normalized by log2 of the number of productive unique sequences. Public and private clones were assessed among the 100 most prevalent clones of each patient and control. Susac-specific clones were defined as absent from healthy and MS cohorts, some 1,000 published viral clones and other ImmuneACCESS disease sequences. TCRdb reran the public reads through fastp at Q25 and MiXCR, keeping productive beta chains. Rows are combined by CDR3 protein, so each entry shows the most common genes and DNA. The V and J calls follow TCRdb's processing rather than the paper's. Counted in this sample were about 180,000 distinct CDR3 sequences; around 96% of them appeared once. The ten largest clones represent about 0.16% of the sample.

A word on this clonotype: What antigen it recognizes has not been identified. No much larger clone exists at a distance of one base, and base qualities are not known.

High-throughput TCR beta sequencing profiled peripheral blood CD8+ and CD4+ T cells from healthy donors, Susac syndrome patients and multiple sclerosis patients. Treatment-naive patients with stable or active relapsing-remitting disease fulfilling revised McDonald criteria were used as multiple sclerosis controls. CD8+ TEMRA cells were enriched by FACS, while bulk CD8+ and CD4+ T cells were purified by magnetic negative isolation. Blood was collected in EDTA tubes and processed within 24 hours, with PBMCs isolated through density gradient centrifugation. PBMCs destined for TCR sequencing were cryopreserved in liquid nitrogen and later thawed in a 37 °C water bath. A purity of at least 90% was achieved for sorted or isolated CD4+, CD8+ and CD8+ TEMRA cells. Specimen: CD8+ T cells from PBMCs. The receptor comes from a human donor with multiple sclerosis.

The DNA sequence follows: TGTGCCAGCAGTTTGACGACGGGCCGGGAGCAGTTCTTC. Protein translation: CASSLTTGREQFF. This sequence uses TRBV12-3 or TRBV12-4 and TRBJ2-1; the D gene cannot be resolved reliably. Taken from cysteine to phenylalanine, the CDR3 has 13 residues. The CDR3 DNA has 39 bases and is translated from base 1. V is shortened by 3 bases, J by 10 bases, and the region joining them spans 13 bases.